This T cell receptor (beta chain) emerged from a study of cytomegalovirus exposure and HLA in healthy donors. The study's findings and limits: Presence/absence results assume similar sequencing depth per donor, which may not hold. In a later analysis, CMV-associated beta chains were mostly HLA-associated, it appeared. Follow-up analysis seemed to connect common viral pathogens with several of the most significant clusters identified.

PCR primers comprised 60 Vbeta and 13 Jbeta primers. Using immunoSEQ multiplex PCR, the repertoire was profiled, and TCRdb retains in-frame clones only, with some absent. Of nearly 300,000 clones in the sample, roughly 90% were seen once. A note on this clone: Its antigen is undetermined.

V dropped 3 bases and J dropped 4 bases, with 10 bases sitting between them. CDR3 length equals 13 residues. Looked up from germline, CDR1 is SGHRS and CDR2 is YFSETQ. Sequencing was done on a sample of PBMCs. The V call is TRBV5-1, the J call TRBJ2-5; a possible D gene is TRBD2 (6 bases). The receptor was derived from a middle-aged man in good health and CMV-seropositive. The CDR3 coding sequence is TGCGCCAGCAGCTCGGGAGTCGGAGAGACCCAGTACTTC. This codes for CASSSGVGETQYF.